This T cell receptor beta chain emerged from a study of T cell responses to AZD1222 COVID-19 vaccine. Study-wide findings and caveats: Among AZD1222 vaccinees, only six or seven were seropositive at baseline. None of the repertoires were sampled until the peak T cell response had passed. Nearly half of unique spike-specific TCRs reportedly avoided B.1.351 and B.1.1.7 mutated regions.

CDR1 and CDR2 from the germline V gene are MDHEN and SYDVKM. This CDR3 spans 15 amino acids. Trimming removed 2 bases from V and 3 bases from J; junction bases left unmatched: 6. Libraries were prepared by immunoSEQ multiplex PCR; TCRdb keeps only in-frame clonotypes and omits some of them. The sample holds 100,000 to 120,000 clones, over 90% seen once. For this clone: Its antigen is currently unknown.

This receptor was obtained from an adult who received the AZD1222 COVID-19 vaccine. This sequence joins TRBV28 and TRBJ1-1; 7 bases fit TRBD1. Material: peripheral blood, obtained 28 days after the second AZD1222 dose. In DNA form, the CDR3 reads TGTGCCAGCAGTTTAGGAGGCCAGGGGGACACTGAAGCTTTCTTT. This codes for CASSLGGQGDTEAFF.